This T cell receptor (beta chain) was sequenced during a study of blood T cell repertoires in COVID-19. Per the original data handling: Amplification from reference gene primers served as the basis for estimated nucleated cell counts. Sequenced by immunoSEQ multiplex PCR; TCRdb stores in-frame clones only, minus some. That table is the source of V, J and clone size, and D and trimming were worked out from the DNA. There are about 140,000 clones in the sample; almost 85% occur only once, and around 2.9% lies in the top ten. CDR1 is MNHNY, CDR2 SVGAGI, per germline (reference sequence). V trimming: 2 bases; J trimming: 4 bases; junction bases outside the gene matches: 4. CDR3 size: 15 residues.

The chain couples TRBV6-6 to TRBJ2-3; the match to TRBD1 covers 9 bases. The clonotype originates from a man aged 45-65 years with acute or convalescent COVID-19. The sequenced sample consisted of peripheral blood. The CDR3 nucleotides are TGTGCCAGCAGTTACGGGGACAGGGTAGCAGATACGCAGTATTTT. Its protein is CASSYGDRVADTQYF.